This note documents a single T cell receptor beta chain sequence. Antigen unknown. The library came from three nested PCR rounds adapted from ARM-PCR protocols. TCRdb processed the multiplex PCR reads anew with MiXCR; each CDR3 protein has one entry. The data hold over 85,000 distinct CDR3 sequences, with roughly 84% observed a single time. No cell sorting was done before RNA was extracted from the tissue. The sample originates from a study of tumor and adjacent non-tumor tissue in lung cancer. At the level of the study: Aged roughly 31 to 85 years, patients included fewer than 11 men and 4 to 6 women with stage I to III disease. On average, productive TCRbeta reads reached about 4.2 million per sample. Points from the study as a whole: Tumor repertoires had a smaller top 100 clone share than normal lung. Significantly higher TCR diversity was found in tumor than normal lung.

This clonotype originated in a man in his sixties or seventies with non-small cell lung cancer. Sequencing used lung tumor tissue.

The CDR3 spells CASIARAGSSSYNSPLHF. CDR3 DNA: TGTGCCAGCATCGCCAGGGCCGGAAGTTCGTCCTATAATTCACCCCTCCACTTT. The genes are TRBV11-2 and TRBJ1-6; maybe TRBD1 (5 bases). Between the trimmed V and J ends, which lost 7 bases and 1 base, there was a span of 20 bases. CDR3 length: 18 amino acids. Per the germline V gene, CDR1 is SGHAT and CDR2 is FQNNGV. Combining the CDR3 with reference TRBV11-2 and TRBJ1-6 gives the whole variable domain EAGVAQSPRYKIIEKRQSVAFWCNPISGHATLYWYQQILGQGPKLLIQFQNNGVVDDSQLPKDRFSAERLKGVDSTLKIQPAKLEDSAVYLCASIARAGSSSYNSPLHFGNGTRLTVT.